A single T cell receptor beta chain is shown here with its context. As yet, its antigen is unknown. The data originate from a study of Ad26.COV2.S vaccination and SARS-CoV-2 variants. Study details: By the intramuscular route, Ad26.COV2.S was given once, or twice 56 days apart.

Trimming cost V 0 bases and J 4 bases, with 12 bases left between them. Germline V gene data show CDR1 as MNHEY and CDR2 as SMNVEV (reference sequence). CDR3 length equals 15 residues. Findings and caveats of the study: The analyses of TCR breadth and depth may have understated the size of total T cell responses. It was found that vaccine and placebo recipients had similar non-spike TCR breadth.

The treatment: approximately 18 received Ad26.COV2.S at low or high dose, single or two shots; about 5 received placebo; per-sample allocation not given. Sampling was performed 63 days after the first vaccine or placebo injection. Assay: immunoSEQ multiplex PCR; the TCRdb copy retains only in-frame clones and omits some. The sample yields about 680,000 clones, about 90% seen once. J is TRBJ1-1 and V is TRBV27; D is unclear. The sample was peripheral blood, taken in a trial of Ad26.COV2.S vaccine versus placebo. The TCR was taken from a person between 18 and 59 years old who received the Ad26.COV2.S COVID-19 vaccine or a placebo. DNA of the CDR3: TGTGCCAGCAGTTTATCGAGCACCGGAGCCACTGAAGCTTTCTTT. It specifies CASSLSSTGATEAFF.